The sequence of this T cell receptor (beta chain) was determined in a study of low-dose radiotherapy and immunotherapy resistance in tumors. Across the study: Patients of Cohort 1 had 0.5 Gy fractions every 2 weeks, which summed to 6.5 Gy. Both TCRalpha and TCRbeta chains were reverse transcribed with V-gene-specific primers.

This clonotype was detected ten times or more. A constant-region primer paired with the V-primer adapter amplified TCRs over roughly 18 PCR cycles. Following isolation, mRNA was amplified via in vitro transcription. MiXCR was run by TCRdb on the reads, yielding one entry per CDR3 protein. Among about 46,000 distinct CDR3 sequences listed, roughly 10% were seen once. Time point meaning: before trial treatment. The germline V gene has CDR1 SQVTM and CDR2 ANQGSEA. Trimming took 7 bases from V and 1 from J; bases not matched to a gene: 4. The CDR3 length is 14 residues. The sequencing used PBMCs, collected before treatment. The genes are TRBV29-1 and TRBJ2-6; 7 nucleotides match TRBD1. This TCR derives from a female donor with ovarian cancer. The CDR3: CSALQGSGANVLTF. The CDR3 bases are TGCAGCGCGCTACAGGGGTCTGGGGCCAACGTCCTGACTTTC.